The present T cell receptor beta chain was sequenced within a study of human T cells and chemical hapten exposure. For the study at large: Diphenylcyclopropenone was applied weekly to patients' scalps across the roughly 23-week study.

V gave up 10 bases and J gave up 4 bases, with 10 bases separating them. The CDR3 is 11 residues long. The germline V gene encodes CDR1 MDHEN and CDR2 SYDVKM. MiXCR was run by TCRdb on the RACE reads, yielding one entry per CDR3 protein. This table has some 96,000 distinct CDR3 sequences, over 7.5% appearing once. This clonotype has a handful of counts. Noted time point: patch test 2, 6 weeks after DPC sensitization. Treatment of the sample: therapeutic diphenylcyclopropenone sensitization with weekly scalp DPC. This chain joins TRBV28 and TRBJ2-5; D possibly uses TRBD1 or TRBD2 (5 bases each). The TCR originated in a woman in her thirties or forties with alopecia areata. Some clones in this sample may be carry-over from other donors' samples. Source: whole blood, taken in connection with sensitization to the hapten diphenylcyclopropenone (DPC). CDR3 in DNA: TGTGCCACCTTTGGGGGAGAGACCCAGTACTTC. Translating it yields CATFGGETQYF.